This passage covers 17 T cell receptor beta chains from one sample sequenced in a study of identical twins. TCRdb fed the 5' RACE reads into MiXCR, producing one record per CDR3 protein. The sample includes about 470,000 distinct CDR3 sequences, about 24% of them seen just once. These data also featured in a second study, about T cells expressing NK-cell markers.

The source material was CD4+ T cells sorted from blood. The receptors here all came from a woman aged 18-35 years in good health.

The rearrangement links TRBV20-1 to TRBJ1-5; the match to TRBD1 covers 9 bases. Germline CDR1 DFQATT, CDR2 SNEGSKA (reference sequence). The V and J ends lost 5 bases and 4 bases, in that order; junction bases with no gene match: 6. The CDR3 extends over 14 amino acids. CDR3 DNA: TGCAGTGCTCACAGGGGGCCCAATAATCAGCCCCAGCATTTT. Its translation: CSAHRGPNNQPQHF.

This clonotype came up a few times. This chain connects TRBV12-3 or TRBV12-4 to TRBJ2-2; D remains unclear. Trimming pared 3 bases from V and 1 base from J, leaving 12 bases between. The CDR3 sequence is 16 residues long. The CDR3 is CASSLRASGNTGELFF. In DNA form, the CDR3 reads TGTGCCAGCAGTTTGCGAGCCTCGGGGAACACCGGGGAGCTGTTTTTT.

V usage is TRBV9 and J usage is TRBJ1-2; D not resolved. The germline CDR1 and CDR2 sequences are SGDLS and YYNGEE. V was shortened by 0 bases and J by 4 bases, with 10 bases between the two germline ends. The CDR3 runs 14 residues. The CDR3 reads CASSVESDAYGYTF. The CDR3 DNA reads as TGTGCCAGCAGCGTAGAGTCGGATGCCTATGGCTACACCTTC.

This clonotype was picked up a small number of times. The rearrangement links TRBV5-1 to TRBJ1-4, with TRBD1 as a possible D gene (5 bases). From germline, CDR1 is SGHRS and CDR2 YFSETQ. This CDR3 has 16 amino acids. V dropped 4 bases and J dropped 0 bases, with 13 bases sitting between them. DNA for the CDR3: TGCGCCAGCAGCCAGGGAGGGCTTGCAACTAATGAAAAACTGTTTTTT. Amino acids: CASSQGGLATNEKLFF.

This clonotype was picked up a small number of times. The CDR3 nucleotides read TGTGCCAGCAGTGCCTACAAAGGAGAGACCCAGTACTTC. Its protein product is CASSAYKGETQYF. The gene calls are TRBV12-3 or TRBV12-4 and TRBJ2-5; D unclear. The germline V and J ends were trimmed by 5 bases and 4 bases, with 11 bases remaining between them. This CDR3 is built from 13 residues.

V gene TRBV6-1 combines with J gene TRBJ2-7; D may be TRBD2 (5 bases). The V end lost 8 bases, the J end lost 4 bases, and 24 bases lay between the germline ends. Germline V CDR1 and CDR2: MNHNS, SASEGT. CDR3 length equals 16 residues. This chain's CDR3 is CASSPRRRLAGYEQYF. In DNA form, the CDR3 reads TGTGCCAGCTCCCCCAGGCGTAGGCTAGCCGGATACGAGCAGTACTTC.

This clonotype has just a few counts. The chain uses TRBV29-1 and TRBJ1-1, with D perhaps matching TRBD1 (6 bases). The CDR3 has 11 residues. Deletions cut 6 bases from V and 6 bases from J, with 11 bases between. Germline V gene data show CDR1 as SQVTM and CDR2 as ANQGSEA. The CDR3 region is CSVGGYAEAFF. CDR3 DNA: TGCAGCGTGGGGGGCTATGCTGAAGCTTTCTTT.

The chain employs TRBV7-2 and TRBJ2-2; 7 bases agree with TRBD1. With V trimmed by 7 bases and J by 6 bases, 11 bases remained unmatched. The CDR3 has 15 residues. Germline CDR1 SGHTA, CDR2 FQGNSA. DNA of the CDR3: TGTGCCAGCATGTCCGGCGACAGGGATGCCGGGGAGCTGTTTTTT. It is translated as CASMSGDRDAGELFF.

The chain joins TRBV9 to TRBJ2-5, with 8 bases identical to TRBD1. This CDR3 region has 14 residues. The germline V gene encodes CDR1 SGDLS and CDR2 YYNGEE. V was pared by 4 bases and J by 4 bases, with 6 bases of the junction left unmatched. This CDR3 is CASSPTGVVETQYF. The CDR3 region has the DNA TGTGCCAGCAGCCCGACAGGGGTAGTAGAGACCCAGTACTTC.

The chain joins TRBV19 to TRBJ1-5; D ambiguous. CDR3 size: 12 residues. CDR1 and CDR2 (germline): LNHDA, SQIVND (reference sequence). The V end was cut by 6 bases, the J end by 6 bases, with 9 bases between. CDR3 bases: TGTGCCAGTAGCATGGGATTTCAGCCCCAGCATTTT. Protein: CASSMGFQPQHF.

This rearrangement joins TRBV19 to TRBJ2-1, with 12 bases fitting TRBD1. V was pared by 6 bases and J by 7 bases, with 10 bases of the junction left unmatched. The CDR3 spans 16 residues. Per the germline V gene, CDR1 is LNHDA and CDR2 is SQIVND (reference sequence). CDR3 residues: CASRYTGTGGWNEQFF. In nucleotides, the CDR3 is TGTGCCAGTAGATACACCGGGACAGGGGGCTGGAATGAGCAGTTCTTC.

J is TRBJ2-1 and V is TRBV6-6, with 7 bases lining up with TRBD2. This CDR3 has 11 residues. V shed 11 bases and J 5 bases; nucleotides not matched to a gene: 3. Germline assignment: CDR1 MNHNY and CDR2 SVGAGI (reference sequence). CDR3 amino acids: CAGGRDNEQFF. CDR3 nucleotide sequence: TGTGCCGGAGGGAGGGACAATGAGCAGTTCTTC.

The sample holds a few counts of this clonotype. This chain links TRBV7-9 with TRBJ2-7; 13 bases match TRBD2. The CDR3 totals 16 residues. CDR1 and CDR2 from the germline V gene are SEHNR and FQNEAQ (reference sequence). Losses at the gene ends were 4 bases for V and 7 bases for J; bases not matched to a gene: 10. CDR3 DNA: TGTGCCAGCAGCTACCCCGGACTAGCGGGAGCTGGGGAGCAGTACTTC. This sequence encodes CASSYPGLAGAGEQYF.

This clonotype appeared a few times. The chain carries TRBV29-1 and TRBJ2-3; D may correspond to TRBD1 or TRBD2 (6 bases each). CDR3 size: 13 residues. CDR1 is SQVTM and CDR2 is ANQGSEA in the germline V gene. V was shortened by 3 bases and J by 4 bases, with 11 bases between the two germline ends. CDR3 loop: CSVEEGEADTQYF. The CDR3 DNA is TGCAGCGTTGAGGAGGGGGAGGCAGATACGCAGTATTTT.

This clonotype was seen more than once but under ten times. This chain connects TRBV5-1 to TRBJ2-7; D call uncertain. This CDR3 contains 13 residues. The V and J ends lost 4 bases and 5 bases respectively, with 13 bases between them. Germline V gene data show CDR1 as SGHRS and CDR2 as YFSETQ. The CDR3 DNA reads as TGCGCCAGCAGCCGGAACCGAAGGGACGAGCAGTACTTC. Encoded protein: CASSRNRRDEQYF.

The CDR3 DNA reads as TGCAGTGCTAGAGATTCTCGGACAGGGCGTCGATCCTACGAGCAGTACTTC. Translated, it gives CSARDSRTGRRSYEQYF. The chain employs TRBV20-1 and TRBJ2-7; 8 bases map to TRBD1. The germline V gene has CDR1 DFQATT and CDR2 SNEGSKA (reference sequence). The V and J ends lost 0 bases and 1 base, in that order; junction bases with no gene match: 11. The CDR3 length is 17 residues.

The chain employs TRBV12-3 or TRBV12-4 and TRBJ1-3, with TRBD1 identical over 7 bases. V trimming: 2 bases; J trimming: 2 bases; junction bases outside the gene matches: 0. The CDR3 is made up of 14 amino acids. The CDR3 sequence is CASSLQGAGNTIYF. In DNA, the CDR3 is TGTGCCAGCAGTTTACAGGGGGCTGGAAACACCATATATTTT.